Shown below are 4 T cell receptor beta chains from a single sample sequenced in a study of immune cell composition in non-small cell lung cancer. Sequenced by immunoSEQ multiplex PCR; TCRdb stores in-frame clones only, minus some. The sample records about 6,700 clones, under 70% being singletons. Normal lung was taken at the farthest possible site, at least 3 cm from tumour. Sequenced sample: non-adjacent lung tissue. These TCRs come from a human donor with non-small cell lung cancer.

This chain links TRBV5-6 with TRBJ2-2; TRBD2 matches 8 bases. The germline V gene encodes CDR1 SGHDT and CDR2 YYEEEE. The junction had 8 bases not matched to a gene; V was cut back by 4 bases and J by 6 bases. The CDR3 is 15 amino acids. The CDR3 DNA is TGTGCCAGCAGCCTAAGCGGGGGCCACCCCGGGGAGCTGTTTTTT. Translating it yields CASSLSGGHPGELFF.

The chain uses TRBV2 and TRBJ2-7; perhaps TRBD1 as D (6 bases). V was shortened by 5 bases and J by 0 bases, with 11 bases between the two germline ends. Germline assignment: CDR1 SNHLY and CDR2 FYNNEI. This CDR3 region has 14 residues. CDR3: CASSPGTISYEQYF. In DNA form, the CDR3 reads TGTGCCAGCAGTCCCGGGACAATCTCCTACGAGCAGTACTTC. The variable domain in full, with the rest retrieved from reference TRBV2 and TRBJ2-7, is EPEVTQTPSHQVTQMGQEVILRCVPISNHLYFYWYRQILGQKVEFLVSFYNNEISEKSEIFDDQFSVERPDGSNFTLKIRSTKLEDSAMYFCASSPGTISYEQYFGPGTRLTVT.

The V call is TRBV18, the J call TRBJ1-1, with 8 bases matching TRBD1. Germline V gives CDR1 KGHSH, CDR2 LQKENI. The CDR3 totals 22 residues. The J segment lost 0 bases and the V segment lost 0 bases, leaving 21 bases of the junction unmatched. CDR3 region: CASSPPSPWQGAPLLMNTEAFF. The CDR3 bases are TGTGCCAGCTCACCACCCTCTCCCTGGCAGGGGGCACCCCTCTTAATGAACACTGAAGCTTTCTTT.

This clone was seen a single time. The chain recombines TRBV28 with TRBJ2-1; D not resolved. CDR1 is MDHEN, CDR2 SYDVKM, per germline. This CDR3 comprises 13 residues. V was cut by 6 bases and J by 10 bases, with 16 bases left in between. The CDR3 is CASRADWVQEQFF. The CDR3 DNA sequence: TGTGCCAGCAGGGCAGACTGGGTGCAGGAGCAGTTCTTC.